This TCR beta chain was sequenced in a study of human T cells and chemical hapten exposure. The overall study: Small volume differences among pooled libraries mainly caused per-sample TCR yield variation.

Library construction involved attaching unique molecular identifiers to individual cDNA molecules, which allowed quantitative, reproducible TCR counting. TCRdb re-analysed the RACE reads in MiXCR, keeping a single row per CDR3 protein. The table includes about 140,000 distinct CDR3 sequences, over 9.5% detected once. Notes on this clonotype: The antigen is undetermined.

Time point in this sample: patch test 2, 6 weeks after DPC sensitization. Sample treatment: therapeutic diphenylcyclopropenone sensitization with weekly scalp DPC. Broader study findings: Unchanged with DPC sensitization were TCRs above 1 in 1000 frequency. The donors suffered from alopecia, so their immune response may not match that of healthy people.

CDR3 size: 14 residues. Trimming pared 2 bases from V and 2 bases from J, leaving 8 bases between. Germline V gives CDR1 MGHDK, CDR2 SYGVNS. This chain connects TRBV25-1 to TRBJ2-3, with D perhaps TRBD1 or TRBD2 (5 bases each). The sequencing here drew on whole blood, taken in connection with sensitization to the hapten diphenylcyclopropenone (DPC). This TCR came from a woman in her forties or fifties with alopecia areata. Some clones in this sample may be carry-over from other donors' samples. The CDR3 region has the DNA TGTGCCAGCAGTGAAAGGGGACCCACAGATACGCAGTATTTT. It yields the protein CASSERGPTDTQYF.